The next 15 T cell receptor beta chains were all read from a single sample in a study of CD8 T cells in cerebrospinal fluid in Alzheimer's disease. TCRdb reprocessed the 10x single-cell sequencing reads and reports one entry per CDR3 protein, with no DNA. This sample's clone table lists a few hundred distinct CDR3 sequences. Sequencing used cerebrospinal fluid. These TCRs come from a human donor with Parkinson's disease.

The J gene is TRBJ1-4, the V gene TRBV7-8; TCRdb gives TRBD1 as the D gene, but with no DNA this cannot be confirmed. Germline V lookup: CDR1 SGHVS, CDR2 FQNEAQ. The CDR3 covers 13 residues. The CDR3 loop is CATGGKIGKNCFF.

Its frequency marks this clonotype as medium-sized. The V and J genes are TRBV9 and TRBJ2-7; with no DNA, the TCRdb D assignment of TRBD1 cannot be verified. This CDR3 spans 14 amino acids. Germline lookup yields CDR1 SGDLS and CDR2 YYNGEE. The CDR3 is CASSARQGSGEQYF.

Judged by frequency, this clonotype is medium-sized. This sequence joins TRBV9 and TRBJ2-1. The CDR3 is 15 amino acids. Germline CDR1 SGDLS, CDR2 YYNGEE. The CDR3 here is CASSVASDTIHEQFF.

This clonotype registers medium-sized by frequency. V gene TRBV9 combines with J gene TRBJ1-3. Germline V gene data show CDR1 as SGDLS and CDR2 as YYNGEE. The CDR3 is made up of 13 amino acids. The chain's CDR3 is CASKAVSGNTIYF.

The V and J genes are TRBV2 and TRBJ1-1. This CDR3 contains 13 residues. Germline CDR1 and CDR2: SNHLY and FYNNEI. The CDR3 sequence is CASMSVAYTEAFF.

V gene TRBV19 combines with J gene TRBJ1-1; TCRdb calls TRBD1, which cannot be checked without DNA. The germline V gene encodes CDR1 LNHDA and CDR2 SQIVND (reference sequence). This CDR3 contains 13 residues. This CDR3 reads CASSIRPGTEAFF.

In terms of frequency, this clonotype is large. The chain uses TRBV5-1 and TRBJ1-5. The CDR3 consists of 14 residues. Germline loops: CDR1 SGHRS, CDR2 YFSETQ. The CDR3 protein is CASSEGGSNQPQHF.

This clonotype counts as medium-sized by frequency. The rearrangement joins TRBV7-2 to TRBJ2-5; the TCRdb D gene call, TRBD2, has no DNA to confirm it. CDR1 and CDR2 (germline): SGHTA, FQGNSA. The CDR3 consists of 15 residues. CDR3 protein: CASSEKGLAGETQYF.

This clonotype is deemed medium-sized by its frequency. The genes are TRBV7-3 and TRBJ2-2. Germline V gene sequence: CDR1 SGHTA, CDR2 FQGTGA. The CDR3 totals 14 residues. CDR3 loop: CASSLTLAAGELFF.

Considering frequency, this clonotype is medium-sized (0.01 to 0.1%). This sequence joins TRBV3-1 and TRBJ2-3; the D call from TCRdb, TRBD2, cannot be confirmed without DNA. Germline V gene lookup returns CDR1 LGHDT and CDR2 YNNKEL (reference sequence). The CDR3 length is 14 residues. The CDR3 sequence is CASSQGGGADTQYF.

This clonotype is deemed large by its frequency. The gene calls are TRBV2 and TRBJ1-2; TCRdb names TRBD1, which stays unverified in the absence of DNA. CDR3 length: 13 amino acids. Germline loops: CDR1 SNHLY, CDR2 FYNNEI. The CDR3 sequence is CASDAGVGYGYTF.

By frequency, this clonotype is medium-sized (0.01 to 0.1%). CDR3 amino acids: CASSPTQNEQFF. The chain links TRBV27 to TRBJ2-1. The CDR3 contains 12 residues. Per the germline V gene, CDR1 is MNHEY and CDR2 is SMNVEV (reference sequence).

This clonotype is called medium-sized based on its frequency. J is TRBJ1-2 and V is TRBV11-2. The CDR3 has 15 residues. Germline V lookup: CDR1 SGHAT, CDR2 FQNNGV. The CDR3 region is CASSLFSGFNYGYTF.

This clonotype ranks as medium-sized in terms of frequency. CDR3 in amino acids: CAWTRTAVNYGYTF. The chain recombines TRBV30 with TRBJ1-2; with no DNA, the TCRdb D assignment of TRBD1 cannot be verified. Germline lookup yields CDR1 GTSNPN and CDR2 SVGIG (reference sequence). CDR3 length: 14 residues.

The chain uses TRBV5-1 and TRBJ2-7; the D gene TCRdb calls, TRBD2, cannot be checked with no DNA. This CDR3 has 13 amino acids. Germline V gene sequence: CDR1 SGHRS, CDR2 YFSETQ. The CDR3 sequence: CASSLAGGNEQYF.